What follows are 32 T cell receptor beta chains derived from one specimen sequenced in a study of T cells in Graves' hyperthyroidism and ophthalmopathy (dated by TCRdb to about 2019). The library was generated by multiplex PCR. The instrument was an Illumina HiSeq 2000. The TCR beta CDR3 regions were amplified from RNA transcripts. The TCR CDR3 was subjected to a first round of RT-PCR using the HTBI primer set and the Qiagen OneStep RT-PCR kit. TCRdb reran the public reads through fastp at Q25 and MiXCR, keeping productive beta chains. Identical CDR3 protein sequences are pooled into one entry, listed with their most common genes and DNA. This sample lists over 350,000 distinct CDR3 sequences; over 12% were detected once. The ten largest account for approximately 29% of the sample. The material sequenced was blood. All receptors derive from a man between 45 and 60 years old with Graves' ophthalmopathy.

This clonotype has ten or more counts. The rearrangement joins TRBV5-1 to TRBJ2-3; D ambiguous. The CDR3 covers 13 residues. The V gene's germline CDR1 is SGHRS and CDR2 YFSETQ. V was cut by 3 bases and J by 2 bases, with 7 bases left in between. CDR3: CASSSPDTDTQYF. The CDR3 bases are TGCGCCAGCAGCTCCCCGGACACAGATACGCAGTATTTT. Supplemented by reference TRBV5-1 and TRBJ2-3, the full variable domain reads KAGVTQTPRYLIKTRGQQVTLSCSPISGHRSVSWYQQTPGQGLQFLFEYFSETQRNKGNFPGRFSGRQFSNSRSEMNVSTLELGDSALYLCASSSPDTDTQYFGPGTRLTVL.

This clonotype was seen a handful of times. V gene TRBV12-3 or TRBV12-4 combines with J gene TRBJ2-7; D perhaps matches TRBD1 (6 bases). Trimming removed 7 bases from V and 3 bases from J, with 19 bases in between. The CDR3 covers 15 residues. The CDR3 nucleotides read TGTGCCAGCATTCGACAGGTCTTCTCTTACTACGAGCAGTACTTC. Translating it yields CASIRQVFSYYEQYF.

The V call is TRBV12-3 or TRBV12-4, the J call TRBJ2-2, with 14 nucleotides matching TRBD2. The CDR3 consists of 17 residues. J gave up 5 bases and V 5 bases, and 7 bases lay outside the gene matches. The CDR3 DNA follows: TGTGCCAGCAGTGGGCGACTAGCGGGAGGGTATACCGGGGAGCTGTTTTTT. Amino acids: CASSGRLAGGYTGELFF.

The table lists this clonotype with a few counts. This chain connects TRBV5-1 to TRBJ2-4; TRBD1 matches at 8 bases. Unmatched junction bases numbered 8, after V lost 4 bases and J lost 8 bases. Germline V CDR1 and CDR2: SGHRS, YFSETQ. The CDR3 sequence is 14 residues long. In DNA form, the CDR3 reads TGCGCCAGCAGCCTAGCAGGGGGCGCCTACATTCAGTACTTC. This sequence encodes CASSLAGGAYIQYF.

This clonotype was counted at least ten times. The chain is built from TRBV20-1 and TRBJ1-2; the D is unclear. This CDR3 has 13 amino acids. Germline CDR1 DFQATT, CDR2 SNEGSKA (reference sequence). The V end was cut by 5 bases, the J end by 8 bases, with 18 bases between. CDR3 sequence: CSASRRAAGGYTF. Written as DNA, the CDR3 is TGCAGTGCTTCCCGTAGGGCGGCAGGCGGCTACACCTTC.

This clonotype was found a few times. The chain joins TRBV7-9 to TRBJ2-2, with D unclear. This CDR3 has 14 residues. V lost 3 bases, J lost 6 bases, and 11 bases lay in between. Germline CDR1 reads SEHNR; CDR2 reads FQNEAQ (reference sequence). In DNA, the CDR3 is TGTGCCAGCAGCTTGGAGTCCCTCCCCGGGGAGCTGTTTTTT. It encodes CASSLESLPGELFF.

The table lists this clonotype with many counts. The rearrangement joins TRBV11-3 to TRBJ2-5, with 13 bases matching TRBD2. V lost 4 bases and J lost 9; bases outside the gene matches: 20. The CDR3 consists of 19 residues. The V gene's germline CDR1 is SGHNT and CDR2 YENEEA. The DNA for the CDR3 is TGTGCCAGCAGCTCCACCTATAAGACACGGACTAGCGGGAGTCGGGCCCAGTACTTC. Translating it yields CASSSTYKTRTSGSRAQYF.

This clonotype was detected many times. The rearrangement joins TRBV20-1 to TRBJ2-7; D is tentatively TRBD1 or TRBD2 (6 bases each). The CDR3 covers 16 residues. CDR1 and CDR2 from the germline V gene are DFQATT and SNEGSKA (reference sequence). The V end lost 6 bases, the J end lost 7 bases, and 28 bases lay between the germline ends. In nucleotides, the CDR3 is TGCAGTGCACCCGGTGTGGCGGGACACCTCTCCGGGGAGCAGTACTTC. Amino acid sequence: CSAPGVAGHLSGEQYF.

This clonotype was recorded at least ten times. The chain carries TRBV2 and TRBJ1-1; 8 positions match TRBD1. The J segment lost 0 bases and the V segment lost 6 bases, leaving 3 bases of the junction unmatched. The CDR3 spans 14 residues. The V gene's germline CDR1 is SNHLY and CDR2 FYNNEI. CDR3 in amino acids: CASRRQGMNTEAFF. CDR3 bases: TGTGCCAGCAGGAGACAGGGGATGAACACTGAAGCTTTCTTT.

This clonotype was detected ten times or more. The chain recombines TRBV6-2 or TRBV6-3 with TRBJ2-7, with 10 bases lining up with TRBD1. This CDR3 contains 14 residues. Unmatched junction bases numbered 5, after V lost 6 bases and J lost 3 bases. In germline, CDR1 is MNHEY, CDR2 SVGEGT. The CDR3 region is CASSRDRGYYEQYF. DNA for the CDR3: TGTGCCAGCAGCAGGGACAGGGGATACTACGAGCAGTACTTC.

This clonotype turned up a few times. The V and J genes are TRBV29-1 and TRBJ2-7; the D is unclear. Looked up from germline, CDR1 is SQVTM and CDR2 is ANQGSEA. V was clipped by 0 bases and J by 3 bases, with 6 bases between them. CDR3 length equals 12 residues. The CDR3 spells CSVEELNYEQYF. CDR3 sequence (DNA): TGCAGCGTTGAAGAACTGAACTACGAGCAGTACTTC.

This sequence joins TRBV12-3 or TRBV12-4 and TRBJ1-4; possibly TRBD1 for D (6 bases). Trimming removed 10 bases at V and 5 bases at J, with 14 bases between. The CDR3 extends over 13 amino acids. CDR3 coding DNA: TGTGCCAACGGACGGGACACCAATGAAAAACTGTTTTTT. Its translation: CANGRDTNEKLFF.

This clonotype was counted ten times or more. This chain uses TRBV28 with TRBJ2-3; 7 bases line up with TRBD2. The CDR3 loop spans 14 amino acids. Losses at the gene ends were 5 bases for V and 4 bases for J; bases not matched to a gene: 6. Germline CDR1 reads MDHEN; CDR2 reads SYDVKM. In DNA form, the CDR3 reads TGTGCCAGCAGTAGGACTAGTGTTTCAGATACGCAGTATTTT. This sequence encodes CASSRTSVSDTQYF.

The table lists this clonotype with a few counts. V and J are TRBV7-6 and TRBJ2-7; the D gene could be TRBD1 or TRBD2 (5 bases each). Germline CDR1 SGHVS, CDR2 FNYEAQ. V lost 3 bases and J 4 bases, leaving 13 bases between the germline ends. The CDR3 loop spans 14 amino acids. This chain's CDR3 is CASSFGMGPYEQYF. The CDR3 bases are TGTGCCAGCAGCTTCGGGATGGGGCCATACGAGCAGTACTTC.

The sample holds many counts of this clonotype. CDR3 DNA: TGTGCCAGCAGTGAATTTATCGGAACACAGTTCTTC. This gives the protein CASSEFIGTQFF. The V gene is TRBV6-1, the J gene TRBJ2-1; no definite D call. Per the germline V gene, CDR1 is MNHNS and CDR2 is SASEGT. The CDR3 runs to 12 residues. Trimming cost V 2 bases and J 13 bases, with 12 bases left between them.

This clonotype was recorded a few times. The chain links TRBV14 to TRBJ2-5, with 8 bases aligning to TRBD2. The CDR3 runs to 14 residues. CDR1 and CDR2 (germline): SGHDN, FVKESK. V shed 2 bases, J shed 4 bases, and the junction held 3 bases outside the gene matches. For the CDR3, the DNA is TGTGCCAGCAGCCAACTCGGGAGGGTAGAGACCCAGTACTTC. It encodes CASSQLGRVETQYF.

CDR3 nucleotide sequence: TGTGCCAGCAGCCATATTCCTAATGGCTACACCTTC. Translating it yields CASSHIPNGYTF. The V gene is TRBV7-9, the J gene TRBJ1-2, with D uncertain. The germline V gene has CDR1 SEHNR and CDR2 FQNEAQ (reference sequence). The CDR3 length is 12 residues. Trimming shortened V by 5 bases and J by 6 bases, and 10 bases separated the two germline ends.

This clonotype was seen a handful of times. The V gene is TRBV29-1, the J gene TRBJ2-3; TRBD2 aligns across 10 bases. The germline V gene has CDR1 SQVTM and CDR2 ANQGSEA. CDR3 length equals 15 residues. With V trimmed by 8 bases and J by 1 base, 9 bases remained unmatched. CDR3 sequence (DNA): TGCAGCTCACGAAGGACTAGCGGTGGCACAGATACGCAGTATTTT. Translation: CSSRRTSGGTDTQYF.

A note on this clonotype: A read error is possible here, since a much larger clone lies one base away. The CDR3 nucleotides are TGTGCCAGCCGTGACAGGATCTCCTACGAGCAGCACTTC. Residues: CASRDRISYEQHF. The rearrangement joins TRBV12-3 or TRBV12-4 to TRBJ2-7, with D perhaps matching TRBD1 (6 bases). The CDR3 runs to 13 residues.

This clonotype was found many times. It is unclear where the CDR3 begins or ends on the DNA, so no DNA is shown, and the CDR3 is as TCRdb lists it. The rearrangement links TRBV12-3 or TRBV12-4 to TRBJ2-2; the D call in the table, TRBD1, was not verified against the DNA. Including both end residues, the CDR3 is 17 amino acids long. The CDR3 is CASSSSFGGANTGELFF.

This clonotype occurred many times. V and J are TRBV5-1 and TRBJ2-3; 8 bases match TRBD1. This CDR3 has 16 amino acids. V was clipped by 4 bases and J by 2 bases; unmatched bases: 9. Germline CDR1 reads SGHRS; CDR2 reads YFSETQ. Here the CDR3 DNA reads TGCGCCAGCAGCGAACGACAGGGGCGTGACACAGATACGCAGTATTTT. Translating it yields CASSERQGRDTDTQYF.

This clonotype was counted ten times or more. The gene calls are TRBV5-8 and TRBJ2-5, with D possibly called TRBD1 or TRBD2 (5 bases each). The CDR3 extends over 15 amino acids. Germline lookup yields CDR1 SGHTS and CDR2 YDEGEE. V lost 5 bases and J 4 bases, leaving 18 bases between the germline ends. This CDR3 is CASSSGTGIGETQYF. CDR3 bases: TGTGCCAGCAGTTCCGGGACCGGTATCGGAGAGACCCAGTACTTC.

This clonotype appeared many times. V and J are TRBV18 and TRBJ1-4; no firm D call. Germline lookup yields CDR1 KGHSH and CDR2 LQKENI. This CDR3 has 15 amino acids. The ends were cut back, 3 bases at V and 0 bases at J, with 8 bases in the middle. The CDR3 loop is CASSPPTSTNEKLFF. Written as DNA, the CDR3 is TGTGCCAGCTCACCTCCAACCTCAACTAATGAAAAACTGTTTTTT.

The table lists this clonotype with many counts. The chain joins TRBV27 to TRBJ2-5, with D possibly being TRBD1 or TRBD2 (6 bases each). Germline CDR1 MNHEY, CDR2 SMNVEV (reference sequence). CDR3 length equals 14 residues. V gave up 3 bases and J gave up 5 bases, with 13 bases separating them. CDR3 protein: CASSFWGADETQYF. CDR3 in DNA: TGTGCCAGCAGTTTCTGGGGGGCGGATGAGACCCAGTACTTC.

This clonotype was picked up a small number of times. The chain recombines TRBV11-2 with TRBJ1-1; D is unclear. CDR1 and CDR2 (germline): SGHAT, FQNNGV. V lost 2 bases and J 1 base, leaving 5 bases between the germline ends. The CDR3 is made up of 13 amino acids. The CDR3 DNA reads as TGTGCCAGCAGCTTAAAACAGAACACTGAAGCTTTCTTT. It yields the protein CASSLKQNTEAFF.

This clonotype was detected ten times or more. The J gene is TRBJ1-2, the V gene TRBV11-1, with D possibly being TRBD1 (5 bases). Trimming shortened V by 4 bases and J by 2 bases, and 8 bases separated the two germline ends. Germline V CDR1 and CDR2: SGHAT, FQDESV (reference sequence). This CDR3 region has 13 residues. CDR3 region: CASSSTENYGYTF. Written as DNA, the CDR3 is TGTGCCAGCAGCTCGACAGAGAACTATGGCTACACCTTC.

This clonotype was counted ten times or more. The chain uses TRBV6-6 and TRBJ2-7; TRBD2 agrees at 13 bases. This CDR3 has 15 residues. Germline CDR1 and CDR2: MNHNY and SVGAGI (reference sequence). Trimming removed 0 bases from V and 6 bases from J; junction bases left unmatched: 2. The CDR3 is CASSYSLAGGGEQYF. DNA of the CDR3: TGTGCCAGCAGTTACTCACTAGCGGGAGGGGGCGAGCAGTACTTC.

The chain recombines TRBV19 with TRBJ2-7; 11 positions agree with TRBD2. J was trimmed by 5 bases and V by 5 bases; bases with no gene match: 8. CDR3 length: 15 amino acids. Germline V lookup: CDR1 LNHDA, CDR2 SQIVND (reference sequence). CDR3 loop: CASSAGLAESHEQYF. CDR3 nucleotide sequence: TGTGCCAGTAGTGCGGGACTAGCGGAATCCCACGAGCAGTACTTC.

This clonotype appeared many times. This sequence joins TRBV18 and TRBJ2-7, with D perhaps matching TRBD2 (6 bases). V was pared by 2 bases and J by 3 bases, with 14 bases between. Germline V lookup: CDR1 KGHSH, CDR2 LQKENI. The CDR3 runs 15 residues. The CDR3 bases are TGTGCCAGCTCACCAACCGGGACTCCATACTACGAGCAGTACTTC. This encodes CASSPTGTPYYEQYF.

This clonotype was counted ten times or more. V usage is TRBV10-3 and J usage is TRBJ2-7; perhaps D is TRBD1 or TRBD2 (5 bases each). Germline values: CDR1 ENHRY, CDR2 SYGVKD. Trimming pared 8 bases from V and 7 bases from J, leaving 24 bases between. CDR3 length equals 15 residues. In DNA, the CDR3 is TGTGCCATCTTGAGGGGTGGCGGATCTCTTATAGAGCAGTACTTC. Residues: CAILRGGGSLIEQYF.

The rearrangement uses TRBV11-3 and TRBJ2-3; TRBD1 matches at 9 bases. CDR3 length: 15 residues. Germline-derived CDR1 and CDR2 are SGHNT and YENEEA. V dropped 5 bases and J dropped 0; count of bases not matched to a gene: 3. CDR3 protein: CASSRGQGSTDTQYF. CDR3 DNA: TGTGCCAGCAGCCGGGGACAGGGAAGCACAGATACGCAGTATTTT.

This clonotype was seen only a few times. This chain joins TRBV7-9 and TRBJ2-2; D gene ambiguous. The ends were cut back, 1 base at V and 4 bases at J, with 10 bases in the middle. CDR1 and CDR2 from the germline V gene are SEHNR and FQNEAQ (reference sequence). This CDR3 is built from 15 residues. The DNA for the CDR3 is TGTGCCAGCAGCTTAGTGGGCCGTTCCACCGGGGAGCTGTTTTTT. This sequence encodes CASSLVGRSTGELFF.